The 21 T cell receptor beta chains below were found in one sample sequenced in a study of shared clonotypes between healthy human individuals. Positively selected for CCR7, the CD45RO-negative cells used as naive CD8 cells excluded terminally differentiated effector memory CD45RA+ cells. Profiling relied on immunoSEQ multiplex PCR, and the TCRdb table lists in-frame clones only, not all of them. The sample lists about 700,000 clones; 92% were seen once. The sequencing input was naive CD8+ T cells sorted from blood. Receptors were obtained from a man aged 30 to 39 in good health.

CDR3 nucleotide sequence: TGTGCCAGCAGCCCTAATCCCGCCCGGGGAGGGGATGGTGAGCAGTTCTTC. Translation: CASSPNPARGGDGEQFF. The V and J genes are TRBV9 and TRBJ2-1; 7 nucleotides line up with TRBD2. Per the germline V gene, CDR1 is SGDLS and CDR2 is YYNGEE. The length of the CDR3 is 17 residues. J gave up 9 bases and V 4 bases, and 19 bases lay outside the gene matches.

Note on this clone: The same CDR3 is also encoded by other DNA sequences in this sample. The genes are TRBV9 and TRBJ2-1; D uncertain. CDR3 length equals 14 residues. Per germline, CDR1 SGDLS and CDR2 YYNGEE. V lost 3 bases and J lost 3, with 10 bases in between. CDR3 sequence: CASSEGTGYNEQFF. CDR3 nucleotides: TGTGCCAGCAGCGAGGGCACCGGCTACAATGAGCAGTTCTTC.

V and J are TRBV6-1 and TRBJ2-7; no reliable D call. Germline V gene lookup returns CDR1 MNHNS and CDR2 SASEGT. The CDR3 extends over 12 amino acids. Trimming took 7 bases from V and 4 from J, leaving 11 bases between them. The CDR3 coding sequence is TGTGCCAGCAACGGTCGGGTTTACGAGCAGTACTTC. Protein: CASNGRVYEQYF.

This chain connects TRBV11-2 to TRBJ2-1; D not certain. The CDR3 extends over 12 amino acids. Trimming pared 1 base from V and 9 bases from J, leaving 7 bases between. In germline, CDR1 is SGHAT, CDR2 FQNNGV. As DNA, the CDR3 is TGTGCCAGCAGCTTAGGAGTGGGTGAGCAGTTCTTC. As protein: CASSLGVGEQFF. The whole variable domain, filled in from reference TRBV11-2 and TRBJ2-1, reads EAGVAQSPRYKIIEKRQSVAFWCNPISGHATLYWYQQILGQGPKLLIQFQNNGVVDDSQLPKDRFSAERLKGVDSTLKIQPAKLEDSAVYLCASSLGVGEQFFGPGTRLTVL.

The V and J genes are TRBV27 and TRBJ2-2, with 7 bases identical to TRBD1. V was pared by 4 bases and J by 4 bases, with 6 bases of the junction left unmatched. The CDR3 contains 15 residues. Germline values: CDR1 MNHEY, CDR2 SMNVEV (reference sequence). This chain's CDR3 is CASSWDSDVTGELFF. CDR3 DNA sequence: TGTGCCAGCAGTTGGGACAGCGACGTCACCGGGGAGCTGTTTTTT.

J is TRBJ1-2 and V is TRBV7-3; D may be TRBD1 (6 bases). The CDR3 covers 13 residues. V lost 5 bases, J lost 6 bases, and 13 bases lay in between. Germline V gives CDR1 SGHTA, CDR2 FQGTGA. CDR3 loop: CASSATGADGYTF. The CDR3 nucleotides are TGTGCCAGCAGCGCGACAGGTGCCGATGGCTACACCTTC.

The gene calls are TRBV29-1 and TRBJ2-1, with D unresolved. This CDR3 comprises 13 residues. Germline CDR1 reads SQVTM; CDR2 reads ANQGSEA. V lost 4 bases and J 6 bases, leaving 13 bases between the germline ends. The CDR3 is CSVGWGSRNEQFF. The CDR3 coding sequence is TGCAGCGTTGGGTGGGGATCCCGCAATGAGCAGTTCTTC.

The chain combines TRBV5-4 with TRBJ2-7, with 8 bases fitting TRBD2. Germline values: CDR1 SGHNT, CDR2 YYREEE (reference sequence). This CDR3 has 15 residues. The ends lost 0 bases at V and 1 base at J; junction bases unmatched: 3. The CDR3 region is CASSLEGLVSYEQYF. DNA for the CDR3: TGTGCCAGCAGCTTGGAGGGACTAGTTTCCTACGAGCAGTACTTC. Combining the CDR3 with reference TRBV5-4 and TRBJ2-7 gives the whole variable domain ETGVTQSPTHLIKTRGQQVTLRCSSQSGHNTVSWYQQALGQGPQFIFQYYREEENGRGNFPPRFSGLQFPNYSSELNVNALELDDSALYLCASSLEGLVSYEQYFGPGTRLTVT.

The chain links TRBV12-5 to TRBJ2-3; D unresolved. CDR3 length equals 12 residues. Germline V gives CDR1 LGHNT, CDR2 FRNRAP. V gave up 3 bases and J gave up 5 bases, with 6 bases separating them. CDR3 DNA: TGTGCTAGTGGTTTCACCCGAGATACGCAGTATTTT. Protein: CASGFTRDTQYF.

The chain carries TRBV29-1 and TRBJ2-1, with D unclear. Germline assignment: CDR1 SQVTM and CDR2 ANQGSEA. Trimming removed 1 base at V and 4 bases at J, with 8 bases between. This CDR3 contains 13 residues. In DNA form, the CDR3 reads TGCAGCGTTGAAGTCCTCACGTACAATGAGCAGTTCTTC. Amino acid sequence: CSVEVLTYNEQFF.

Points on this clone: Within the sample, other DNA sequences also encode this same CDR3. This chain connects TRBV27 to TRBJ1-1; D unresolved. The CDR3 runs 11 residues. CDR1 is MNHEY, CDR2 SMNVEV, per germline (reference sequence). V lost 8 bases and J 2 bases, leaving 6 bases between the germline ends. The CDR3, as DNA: TGTGCCAGCCGTACCAACACTGAAGCTTTCTTT. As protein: CASRTNTEAFF.

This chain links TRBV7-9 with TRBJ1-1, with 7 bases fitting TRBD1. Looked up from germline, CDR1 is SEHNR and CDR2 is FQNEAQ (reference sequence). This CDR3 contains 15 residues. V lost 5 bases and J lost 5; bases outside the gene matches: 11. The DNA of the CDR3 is TGTGCCAGCAGCCCACAGGGGCCAGGGGTAACTGAAGCTTTCTTT. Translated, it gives CASSPQGPGVTEAFF. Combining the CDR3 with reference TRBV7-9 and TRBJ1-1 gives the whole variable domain DTGVSQNPRHKITKRGQNVTFRCDPISEHNRLYWYRQTLGQGPEFLTYFQNEAQLEKSRLLSDRFSAERPKGSFSTLEIQRTEQGDSAMYLCASSPQGPGVTEAFFGQGTRLTVV.

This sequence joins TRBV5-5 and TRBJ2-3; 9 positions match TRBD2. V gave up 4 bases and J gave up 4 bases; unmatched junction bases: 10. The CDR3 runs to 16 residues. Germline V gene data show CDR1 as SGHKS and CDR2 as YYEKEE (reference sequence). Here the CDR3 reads CASSLRGSGSPDTQYF. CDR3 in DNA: TGTGCCAGCAGCCTGAGAGGTAGCGGGAGCCCAGATACGCAGTATTTT.

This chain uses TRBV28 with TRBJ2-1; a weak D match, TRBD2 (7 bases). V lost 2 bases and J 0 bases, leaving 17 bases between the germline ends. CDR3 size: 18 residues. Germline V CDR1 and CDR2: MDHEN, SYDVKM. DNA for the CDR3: TGTGCCAGCAGTTTAACTAGCGCCAGGGGTAGCTCCTACAATGAGCAGTTCTTC. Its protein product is CASSLTSARGSSYNEQFF.

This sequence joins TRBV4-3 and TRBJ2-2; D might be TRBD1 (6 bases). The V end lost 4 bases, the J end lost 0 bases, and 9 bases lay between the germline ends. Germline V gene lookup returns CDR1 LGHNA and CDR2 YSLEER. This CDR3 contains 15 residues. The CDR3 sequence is CASSLGQTNTGELFF. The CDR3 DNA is TGCGCCAGCAGCCTCGGACAGACGAACACCGGGGAGCTGTTTTTT.

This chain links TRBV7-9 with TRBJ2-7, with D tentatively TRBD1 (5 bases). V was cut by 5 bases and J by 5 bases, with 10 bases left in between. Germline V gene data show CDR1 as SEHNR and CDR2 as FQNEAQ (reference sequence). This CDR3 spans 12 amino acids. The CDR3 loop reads CASSPRADEQYF. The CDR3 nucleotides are TGTGCCAGCAGCCCCAGGGCGGACGAGCAGTACTTC.

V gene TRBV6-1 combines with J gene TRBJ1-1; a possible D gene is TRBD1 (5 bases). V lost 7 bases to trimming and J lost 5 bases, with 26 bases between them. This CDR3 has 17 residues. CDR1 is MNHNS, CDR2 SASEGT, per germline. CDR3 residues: CASTDESRVGKGTEAFF. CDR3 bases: TGTGCCAGCACTGACGAATCAAGGGTGGGTAAGGGGACTGAAGCTTTCTTT.

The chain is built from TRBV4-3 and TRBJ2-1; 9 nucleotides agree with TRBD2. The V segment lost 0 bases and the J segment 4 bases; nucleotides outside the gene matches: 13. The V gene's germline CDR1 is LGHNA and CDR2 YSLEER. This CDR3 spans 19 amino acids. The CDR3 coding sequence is TGCGCCAGCAGCCAAGATCCTTTGAGAGCGGGAGGACTTTACAATGAGCAGTTCTTC. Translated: CASSQDPLRAGGLYNEQFF.

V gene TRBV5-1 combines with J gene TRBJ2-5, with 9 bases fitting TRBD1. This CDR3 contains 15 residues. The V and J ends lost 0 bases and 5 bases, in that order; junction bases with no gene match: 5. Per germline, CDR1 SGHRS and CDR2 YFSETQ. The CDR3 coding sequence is TGCGCCAGCAGCTTGGGCCACAGGGGGCAGGAGACCCAGTACTTC. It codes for CASSLGHRGQETQYF.

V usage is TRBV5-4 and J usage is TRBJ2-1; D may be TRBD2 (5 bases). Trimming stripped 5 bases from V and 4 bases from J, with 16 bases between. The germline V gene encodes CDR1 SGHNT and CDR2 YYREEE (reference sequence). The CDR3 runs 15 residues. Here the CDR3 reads CASSSSSAAYNEQFF. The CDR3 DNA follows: TGTGCCAGCAGTTCCTCGTCAGCGGCGTACAATGAGCAGTTCTTC.

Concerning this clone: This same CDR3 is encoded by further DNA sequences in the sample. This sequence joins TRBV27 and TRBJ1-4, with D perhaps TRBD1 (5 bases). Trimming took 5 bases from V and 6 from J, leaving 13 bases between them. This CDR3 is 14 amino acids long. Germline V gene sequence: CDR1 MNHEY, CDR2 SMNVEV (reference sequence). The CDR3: CASSLLGADEKLFF. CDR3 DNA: TGTGCCAGCAGTCTCCTCGGGGCGGATGAAAAACTGTTTTTT.